This TCR beta chain was sequenced for a study of T cells in Graves' hyperthyroidism and ophthalmopathy. Study-level points and caveats: Blood also contained most expanded thyroid clonotypes above 0.001. A model using 13 V-J features told ophthalmopathy apart from stable hyperthyroidism.

On this clonotype itself: No antigen is known for it. The junction shows a germline mismatch at one end, possibly a read error.

The CDR3 regions of TCR beta were amplified from RNA transcripts. The HTBI set primed first-round TCR CDR3 RT-PCR. TCRdb fed the multiplex PCR reads into MiXCR, producing one record per CDR3 protein. Of 700,000 to 850,000 distinct CDR3 sequences in the sample, about a third were seen once. Sequencing used blood. The sequence was obtained from a woman aged 40-49 years with Graves' hyperthyroidism.

The CDR3: CACSLDRETEAFF. In nucleotides, the CDR3 is TGTGCCTGCAGCTTGGACAGGGAGACTGAAGCTTTCTTT. This chain joins TRBV7-2 and TRBJ1-1; TRBD1 agrees at 8 bases. Germline CDR1 SGHTA, CDR2 FQGNSA. CDR3 length: 13 residues.